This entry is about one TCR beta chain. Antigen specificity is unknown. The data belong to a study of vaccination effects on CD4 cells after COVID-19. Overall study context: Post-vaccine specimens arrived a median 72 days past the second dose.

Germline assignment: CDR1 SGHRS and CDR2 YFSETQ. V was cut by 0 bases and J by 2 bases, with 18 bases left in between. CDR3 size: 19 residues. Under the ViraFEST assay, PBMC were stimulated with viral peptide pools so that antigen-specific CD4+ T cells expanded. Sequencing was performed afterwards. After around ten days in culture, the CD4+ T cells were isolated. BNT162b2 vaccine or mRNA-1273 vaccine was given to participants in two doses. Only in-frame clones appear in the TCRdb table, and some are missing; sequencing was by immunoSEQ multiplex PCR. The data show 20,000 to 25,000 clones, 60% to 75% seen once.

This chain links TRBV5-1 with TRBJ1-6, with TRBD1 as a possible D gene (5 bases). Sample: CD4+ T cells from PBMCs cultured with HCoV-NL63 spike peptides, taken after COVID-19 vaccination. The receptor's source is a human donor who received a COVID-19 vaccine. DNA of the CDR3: TGCGCCAGCAGCTTGGTCCCAGGGACGGTTGGCACCTATAATTCACCCCTCCACTTT. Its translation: CASSLVPGTVGTYNSPLHF.